This T cell receptor (beta chain) was observed in a study of cytomegalovirus exposure and HLA in healthy donors. A remark on this clone: Its antigen is undetermined.

Germline V lookup: CDR1 MNHEY, CDR2 SMNVEV (reference sequence). V lost 6 bases and J 3 bases, leaving 18 bases between the germline ends. The CDR3 loop spans 16 amino acids. Study-level findings and limits: V segments that were indistinguishable, TRBV6-2 and TRBV6-3 among them, were omitted from analysis. A few of the chains that were CMV-associated were confirmed in vitro to be specific for CMV antigens. Sequencing artifact likely explains a cluster of highly shared sequence variants. In terms of immune exposure information, only CMV serostatus was available.

Primers for the PCR totalled 60 Vbeta and 13 Jbeta. Generated by immunoSEQ multiplex PCR, the TCRdb table keeps only in-frame clones and is missing some. The profile shows around 130,000 clones, over 8% of them singletons. The chain carries TRBV27 and TRBJ1-5; D is uncertain. Sequencing used PBMCs. The source is a man aged 35 to 55 in good health and CMV-seronegative. The CDR3 sequence is CASSPSRAAVNQPQHF. For the CDR3, the DNA is TGTGCCAGCAGCCCTTCGAGGGCAGCCGTCAATCAGCCCCAGCATTTT.